Sequencing of this T cell receptor beta chain was carried out in a study of neurological immune-mediated disorders. General study points: Neither clinical nor MRI features were associated with the multiple sclerosis repertoire cluster. The study found the most TCR clonal expansion in HTLV-1-associated myelopathy and the least in multiple sclerosis, below healthy controls.

Synthesis of cDNA was performed by 5'RACE using 10-nucleotide random UMIs. The output of every sequencing run exceeded 170 million TCR-beta sequences, derived from 15-18 subjects. One entry per CDR3 protein, called by TCRdb with MiXCR from the 5' RACE reads. This sample has about 74,000 distinct CDR3 sequences, with roughly 5.6% found just once. To note about this clonotype: Its antigen remains unknown.

This TCR was sampled from a man aged 18 to 35 with multiple sclerosis. Sequenced material: PBMCs.

The CDR3 spells CASSETDRGNSPLHF. The CDR3 DNA sequence: TGTGCCAGCAGTGAAACAGACAGGGGCAATTCACCCCTCCACTTT. The V call is TRBV6-5, the J call TRBJ1-6; 8 bases are shared with TRBD1. The ends lost 5 bases at V and 7 bases at J; junction bases unmatched: 7. Germline V gene data show CDR1 as MNHEY and CDR2 as SVGAGI. CDR3 length: 15 amino acids.